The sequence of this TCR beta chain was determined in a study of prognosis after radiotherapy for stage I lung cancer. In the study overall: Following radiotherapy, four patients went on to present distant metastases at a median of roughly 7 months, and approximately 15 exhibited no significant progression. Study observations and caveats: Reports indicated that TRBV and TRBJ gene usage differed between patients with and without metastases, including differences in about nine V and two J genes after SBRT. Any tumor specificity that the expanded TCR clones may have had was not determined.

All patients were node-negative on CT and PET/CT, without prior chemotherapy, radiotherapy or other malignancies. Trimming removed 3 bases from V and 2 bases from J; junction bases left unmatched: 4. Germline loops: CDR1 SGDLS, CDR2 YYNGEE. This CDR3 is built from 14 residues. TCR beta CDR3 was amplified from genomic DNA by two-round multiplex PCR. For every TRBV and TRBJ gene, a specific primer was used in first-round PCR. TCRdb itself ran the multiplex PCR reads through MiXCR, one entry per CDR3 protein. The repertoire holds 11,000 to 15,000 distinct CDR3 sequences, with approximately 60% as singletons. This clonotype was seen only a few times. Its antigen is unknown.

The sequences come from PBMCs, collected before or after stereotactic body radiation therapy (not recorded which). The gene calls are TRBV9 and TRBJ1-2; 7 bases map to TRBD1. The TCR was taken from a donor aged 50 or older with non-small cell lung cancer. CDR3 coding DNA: TGTGCCAGCAGCGCACAACAGGGGAACTATGGCTACACCTTC. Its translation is CASSAQQGNYGYTF.